This T cell receptor beta chain comes out of a study of low-dose radiotherapy and immunotherapy resistance in tumors. Study as a whole: Intravenous nivolumab 240 mg every two weeks plus ipilimumab 1 mg/kg every six weeks was given to patients. The authors gave intravenous cyclophosphamide 200 mg/m2 every two weeks, one day before radiation and immunotherapy.

First-strand cDNA used TRAV- and TRBV-specific primers, covering alpha and beta chains. It was with a constant-region primer and a V-primer adapter that TCRs were amplified over roughly 20 PCR cycles. TCRdb re-called the reads through MiXCR, storing one row per CDR3 protein. The sample has around 15,000 distinct CDR3 sequences, 70% seen once. The CDR3 is 16 residues long. In germline, CDR1 is SGHNT, CDR2 YYREEE (reference sequence). The ends lost 0 bases at V and 9 bases at J; junction bases unmatched: 12. This receptor was taken from a human donor with advanced metastatic prostate, ovarian, gallbladder or colorectal cancer (not recorded which). This table probably holds off-target reads from a library built for another chain. V gene TRBV5-4 combines with J gene TRBJ2-5; 9 bases agree with TRBD2. The CDR3 DNA is TGTGCCAGCAGCTTGGAGCCCGGGACTAGCAAGGCGGCCCAGTACTTC. This codes for CASSLEPGTSKAAQYF.